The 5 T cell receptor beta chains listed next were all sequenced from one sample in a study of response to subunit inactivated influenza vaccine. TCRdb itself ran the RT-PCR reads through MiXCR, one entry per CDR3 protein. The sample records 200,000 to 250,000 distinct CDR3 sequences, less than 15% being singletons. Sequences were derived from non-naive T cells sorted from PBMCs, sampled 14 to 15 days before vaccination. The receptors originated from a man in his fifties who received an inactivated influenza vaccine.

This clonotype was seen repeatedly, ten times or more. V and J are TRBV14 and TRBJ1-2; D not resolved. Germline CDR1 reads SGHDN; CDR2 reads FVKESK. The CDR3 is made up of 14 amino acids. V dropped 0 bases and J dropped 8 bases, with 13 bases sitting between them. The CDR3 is CASSQEVRGRGYTF. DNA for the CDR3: TGTGCCAGCAGCCAAGAGGTACGAGGTCGGGGCTACACCTTC.

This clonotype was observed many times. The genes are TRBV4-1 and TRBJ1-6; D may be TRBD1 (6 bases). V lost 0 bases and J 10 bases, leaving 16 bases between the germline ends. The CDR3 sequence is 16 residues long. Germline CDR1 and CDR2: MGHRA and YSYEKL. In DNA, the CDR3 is TGCGCCAGCAGCCAAGAGGGGGGCCTCCGAGGGTCACCCCTCCACTTT. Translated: CASSQEGGLRGSPLHF.

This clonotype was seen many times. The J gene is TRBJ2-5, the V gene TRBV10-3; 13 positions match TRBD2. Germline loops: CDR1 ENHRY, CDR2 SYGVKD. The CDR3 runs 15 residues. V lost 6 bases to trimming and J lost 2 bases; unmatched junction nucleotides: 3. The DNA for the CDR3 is TGTGCCATCAGGGGACTAGCGGGGACTCAAGAGACCCAGTACTTC. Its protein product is CAIRGLAGTQETQYF.

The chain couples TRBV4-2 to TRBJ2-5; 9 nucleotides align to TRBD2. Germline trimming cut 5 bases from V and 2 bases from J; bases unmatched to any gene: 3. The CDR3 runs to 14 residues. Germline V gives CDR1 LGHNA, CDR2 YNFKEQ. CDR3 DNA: TGTGCCAGCAGCAGCGGGAGGTATCAAGAGACCCAGTACTTC. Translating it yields CASSSGRYQETQYF.

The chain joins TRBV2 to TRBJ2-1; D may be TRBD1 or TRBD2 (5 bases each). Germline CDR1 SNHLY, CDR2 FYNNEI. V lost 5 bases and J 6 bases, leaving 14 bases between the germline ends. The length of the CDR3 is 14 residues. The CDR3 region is CASSKVGTVNEQFF. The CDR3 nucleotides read TGTGCCAGCAGTAAGGTCGGGACGGTCAATGAGCAGTTCTTC.